These 28 T cell receptor beta chains came from one sample sequenced in a study of blood T cell repertoires in COVID-19. Profiled with immunoSEQ multiplex PCR; TCRdb holds only in-frame clones, not every one. Of a few hundred thousand clones in the sample, 90% were seen once. The sequenced sample consisted of PBMCs or T cells enriched from blood (not recorded which). Every receptor here comes from a man younger than 35 who had recovered from COVID-19.

CDR3 amino acids: CASSFRQGSKETQYF. The CDR3 bases are TGTGCCAGCAGCTTCAGACAGGGGAGCAAAGAGACCCAGTACTTC. The chain is built from TRBV5-4 and TRBJ2-5; 8 nucleotides align to TRBD1. Germline V CDR1 and CDR2: SGHNT, YYREEE (reference sequence). The CDR3 totals 15 residues. V shed 2 bases, J shed 3 bases, and the junction held 6 bases outside the gene matches.

The CDR3 is CAWSTRKNSPLHF. CDR3 DNA sequence: TGTGCCTGGAGTACTAGAAAAAATTCACCCCTCCACTTT. The rearrangement links TRBV30 to TRBJ1-6; unclear D gene. This CDR3 is built from 13 residues. V lost 2 bases and J lost 7, with 9 bases in between. Germline V gives CDR1 GTSNPN, CDR2 SVGIG (reference sequence).

The count of this clone is one. The chain has TRBV28 and TRBJ2-7; maybe TRBD2 (6 bases). Germline lookup yields CDR1 MDHEN and CDR2 SYDVKM. This CDR3 is built from 14 residues. V dropped 5 bases and J dropped 5 bases, with 16 bases sitting between them. The CDR3 sequence: CASSGRQGMHEQYF. DNA of the CDR3: TGTGCCAGCAGTGGGAGGCAGGGAATGCACGAGCAGTACTTC.

The V call is TRBV5-1, the J call TRBJ1-2, with unresolved D. The CDR3 loop spans 15 amino acids. The V end lost 4 bases, the J end lost 1 base, and 14 bases lay between the germline ends. Germline lookup yields CDR1 SGHRS and CDR2 YFSETQ. CDR3 amino acids: CASSNPSDFNYGYTF. The CDR3 DNA follows: TGCGCCAGCAGCAACCCTTCGGACTTTAACTATGGCTACACCTTC. The variable domain in full, with the rest retrieved from reference TRBV5-1 and TRBJ1-2, is KAGVTQTPRYLIKTRGQQVTLSCSPISGHRSVSWYQQTPGQGLQFLFEYFSETQRNKGNFPGRFSGRQFSNSRSEMNVSTLELGDSALYLCASSNPSDFNYGYTFGSGTRLTVV.

Concerning this clone itself: At one end the junction does not follow the germline gene, possibly because of a read error. The chain recombines TRBV6-1 with TRBJ2-1, with TRBD1 matching 9 bases. The CDR3 is 13 residues long. Germline CDR1 is MNHNS and CDR2 is SASEGT. CDR3 coding DNA: TGTGCCAGCAGTGAACTAGGACAGGGGAGTTTCATCTTC. Protein product: CASSELGQGSFIF.

This chain links TRBV24-1 with TRBJ1-2; 10 bases line up with TRBD1. Germline V gene sequence: CDR1 KGHDR, CDR2 SFDVKD. The V gene end was trimmed by 3 bases and the J gene end by 4 bases; junction bases not matched to a gene: 7. This CDR3 contains 16 residues. The CDR3 DNA sequence: TGTGCCACCAGTGATCCACGACAGGGGGCGGGCTATGGCTACACCTTC. This gives the protein CATSDPRQGAGYGYTF.

The chain employs TRBV9 and TRBJ2-1; D call uncertain. The CDR3 is 12 amino acids. The germline CDR1 and CDR2 sequences are SGDLS and YYNGEE. V was trimmed by 0 bases and J by 9 bases, leaving 7 bases between them. CDR3 sequence: CASSVERGEQFF. CDR3 nucleotides: TGTGCCAGCAGCGTAGAGAGAGGTGAGCAGTTCTTC.

The chain combines TRBV11-2 with TRBJ2-5; D gene unclear. This CDR3 has 14 residues. Germline V gene sequence: CDR1 SGHAT, CDR2 FQNNGV. Trimming left V 5 bases short and J 2 bases short, with 12 bases between. CDR3: CASSPRLTQETQYF. The DNA for the CDR3 is TGTGCCAGCAGCCCCCGCCTCACACAAGAGACCCAGTACTTC.

This rearrangement joins TRBV27 to TRBJ1-1, with a possible D match to TRBD1 (6 bases). The germline gives CDR1 MNHEY, CDR2 SMNVEV (reference sequence). CDR3 length: 15 amino acids. Trimming left V 0 bases short and J 5 bases short, with 13 bases between. The CDR3 DNA follows: TGTGCCAGCAGTTTATCGAGGGGGGGTGGGACTGAAGCTTTCTTT. The encoded protein is CASSLSRGGGTEAFF.

The chain recombines TRBV4-2 with TRBJ1-1; 12 bases are a match to TRBD1. In germline, CDR1 is LGHNA, CDR2 YNFKEQ. This CDR3 has 15 residues. The V and J ends lost 6 bases and 1 base, in that order; junction bases with no gene match: 3. In DNA form, the CDR3 reads TGTGCCAGCAGGGGGACAGGGGGCGCGAACACTGAAGCTTTCTTT. Its translation is CASRGTGGANTEAFF.

This clone appeared a single time. The chain recombines TRBV13 with TRBJ1-6; the D gene is possibly TRBD1 (6 bases). The CDR3 spans 17 residues. Germline loops: CDR1 PRHDT, CDR2 FYEKMQ (reference sequence). The V gene lost 4 bases and the J gene lost 7 bases, with 20 bases spanning the gap. The CDR3 protein is CASSSPGQTGKNSPLHF. DNA for the CDR3: TGTGCCAGCAGCTCCCCTGGACAAACAGGGAAGAATTCACCCCTCCACTTT. Full variable domain (rest looked up from reference TRBV13 and TRBJ1-6): AAGVIQSPRHLIKEKRETATLKCYPIPRHDTVYWYQQGPGQDPQFLISFYEKMQSDKGSIPDRFSAQQFSDYHSELNMSSLELGDSALYFCASSSPGQTGKNSPLHFGNGTRLTVT.

The CDR3 sequence is CASSRGGTGSGANVLTF. The DNA for the CDR3 is TGCGCCAGCAGCCGGGGCGGGACAGGTTCTGGGGCCAACGTCCTGACTTTC. V gene TRBV4-1 combines with J gene TRBJ2-6; 8 positions match TRBD1. The CDR3 contains 17 residues. With 4 bases clipped from V and 1 base from J, the junction kept 6 bases outside the gene matches. The germline CDR1 and CDR2 sequences are MGHRA and YSYEKL.

The chain is built from TRBV5-1 and TRBJ1-4, with D possibly matching TRBD1 (6 bases). Germline V gene sequence: CDR1 SGHRS, CDR2 YFSETQ. This CDR3 has 16 residues. Trimming stripped 0 bases from V and 5 bases from J, with 14 bases between. The CDR3 nucleotides read TGCGCCAGCAGCTTGGGAGGCTGGGGGGGCAATGAAAAACTGTTTTTT. Amino acids: CASSLGGWGGNEKLFF.

This clone was observed a few times. The chain combines TRBV12-5 with TRBJ1-2; TRBD1 matches 9 bases. The CDR3 sequence is 14 residues long. Germline V gene sequence: CDR1 LGHNT, CDR2 FRNRAP. V trimming: 7 bases; J trimming: 5 bases; junction bases outside the gene matches: 8. Written as DNA, the CDR3 is TGTGCTAGTGCCCCGGACAGGGGTGGATATGGCTACACCTTC. Translating gives CASAPDRGGYGYTF.

V usage is TRBV30 and J usage is TRBJ1-1; D is ambiguous. The germline gives CDR1 GTSNPN, CDR2 SVGIG (reference sequence). The CDR3 length is 13 residues. The V end was cut by 5 bases, the J end by 0 bases, with 10 bases between. The CDR3 DNA reads as TGTGCCTGGGCCGGACTGATGAACACTGAAGCTTTCTTT. This translates into CAWAGLMNTEAFF.

This chain joins TRBV7-8 and TRBJ2-2; TRBD2 matches 14 bases. CDR3 length equals 18 residues. Unmatched junction bases numbered 5, after V lost 3 bases and J lost 2 bases. The germline V gene encodes CDR1 SGHVS and CDR2 FQNEAQ. The CDR3 here is CASSLRGLAGVNTGELFF. CDR3 sequence (DNA): TGTGCCAGCAGCTTGCGGGGACTAGCGGGGGTAAACACCGGGGAGCTGTTTTTT.

CDR3 sequence (DNA): TGTGCCAGCAGAGGGACAGCCCTAGCCAAAAACATTCAGTACTTC. This translates into CASRGTALAKNIQYF. The chain is built from TRBV6-5 and TRBJ2-4, with TRBD1 matching over 7 bases. Trimming cost V 6 bases and J 0 bases; bases outside gene matches: 5. Germline lookup yields CDR1 MNHEY and CDR2 SVGAGI. The CDR3 contains 15 residues.

The chain uses TRBV27 and TRBJ1-1, with TRBD1 identical over 7 bases. V was clipped by 3 bases and J by 7 bases; unmatched bases: 11. Germline V gene sequence: CDR1 MNHEY, CDR2 SMNVEV (reference sequence). The CDR3 has 15 amino acids. CDR3 sequence (DNA): TGTGCCAGCAGTTTCACAGGGGCCGCGTTCTATGAAGCTTTCTTT. It codes for CASSFTGAAFYEAFF.

The chain uses TRBV19 and TRBJ1-2; D is ambiguous. CDR1 is LNHDA, CDR2 SQIVND, per germline (reference sequence). Trimming shortened V by 7 bases and J by 7 bases, and 19 bases separated the two germline ends. The CDR3 is 14 residues long. In DNA form, the CDR3 reads TGTGCCAGTATTTCCCTTCGGGGTGTAGGTGGCTACACCTTC. As protein: CASISLRGVGGYTF.

The CDR3 reads CASSSNPRREKETQYF. The CDR3 DNA follows: TGTGCCAGCAGCTCCAACCCGAGGAGGGAGAAGGAGACCCAGTACTTC. The chain carries TRBV7-8 and TRBJ2-5, with a weak D call TRBD2 (6 bases). V dropped 4 bases and J dropped 5 bases, with 20 bases sitting between them. Germline V gene sequence: CDR1 SGHVS, CDR2 FQNEAQ. This CDR3 region has 16 residues.

V is TRBV2 and J is TRBJ2-1; D not certain. The germline V gene encodes CDR1 SNHLY and CDR2 FYNNEI. This CDR3 comprises 14 residues. Between the trimmed V and J ends, which lost 6 bases and 0 bases, there was a span of 9 bases. The CDR3, as DNA: TGTGCCAGCAGATTGTCTAGCTCCTACAATGAGCAGTTCTTC. It specifies CASRLSSSYNEQFF.

The rearrangement uses TRBV13 and TRBJ1-4; 7 positions match TRBD1. Germline V CDR1 and CDR2: PRHDT, FYEKMQ (reference sequence). The junction had 6 bases not matched to a gene; V was cut back by 5 bases and J by 3 bases. The CDR3 has 15 residues. DNA for the CDR3: TGTGCCAGCAGCACCCCTGGGACAGCTAATGAAAAACTGTTTTTT. Translating it yields CASSTPGTANEKLFF.

With respect to this clone: Other DNA sequences in this specimen translate into the identical CDR3. This sequence joins TRBV12-3 or TRBV12-4 and TRBJ1-2; no definite D call. Between the trimmed V and J ends, which lost 2 bases and 2 bases, there was a span of 6 bases. There are 13 residues in the CDR3. The CDR3 nucleotides read TGTGCCAGCAGTTTATCGGGGAACTATGGCTACACCTTC. It translates to CASSLSGNYGYTF.

The genes are TRBV20-1 and TRBJ1-2; D is ambiguous. Germline-derived CDR1 and CDR2 are DFQATT and SNEGSKA (reference sequence). V lost 8 bases and J lost 6, with 10 bases in between. This CDR3 region has 10 residues. The CDR3 DNA reads as TGCAGTTCCGACACCGATGGCTACACCTTC. This codes for CSSDTDGYTF.

J is TRBJ1-3 and V is TRBV6-5; 8 bases are shared with TRBD1. Germline-derived CDR1 and CDR2 are MNHEY and SVGAGI. After removal of 8 bases from V and 2 bases from J, the junction contained 8 bases not matched to a gene. The CDR3 spans 15 residues. This chain's CDR3 is CASLFGRGPGNTIYF. Here the CDR3 DNA reads TGTGCCAGCTTATTCGGCAGGGGGCCTGGAAACACCATATATTTT.

The chain employs TRBV7-3 and TRBJ1-4; D possibly corresponds to TRBD1 (5 bases). CDR1 and CDR2 from the germline V gene are SGHTA and FQGTGA. The CDR3 covers 15 residues. The germline V and J ends were trimmed by 5 bases and 5 bases, with 15 bases remaining between them. The DNA for the CDR3 is TGTGCCAGCAGCCCTCAGGGCAGATTAAATGAAAAACTGTTTTTT. It is translated as CASSPQGRLNEKLFF. Full variable domain (remainder filled in from reference TRBV7-3 and TRBJ1-4): GAGVSQTPSNKVTEKGKYVELRCDPISGHTALYWYRQSLGQGPEFLIYFQGTGAADDSGLPNDRFFAVRPEGSVSTLKIQRTERGDSAVYLCASSPQGRLNEKLFFGSGTQLSVL.

The V gene is TRBV18, the J gene TRBJ1-6; D call uncertain. The CDR3 has 15 residues. The V gene lost 4 bases and the J gene lost 4 bases, with 11 bases spanning the gap. Germline V gene sequence: CDR1 KGHSH, CDR2 LQKENI. The CDR3 protein is CASSHFSRYNSPLHF. The CDR3, as DNA: TGTGCCAGCTCACACTTCTCTCGGTATAATTCACCCCTCCACTTT.

This chain links TRBV6-5 with TRBJ1-3, with a weak D call TRBD1 (5 bases). The CDR3 sequence is 15 residues long. V was trimmed by 6 bases and J by 9 bases, leaving 21 bases between them. Looked up from germline, CDR1 is MNHEY and CDR2 is SVGAGI. CDR3 region: CASRPRALIQGTIYF. DNA of the CDR3: TGTGCCAGCAGGCCCAGGGCCTTGATCCAGGGCACCATATATTTT.